This is a list of T cell receptor beta chains from one sample in a study of early T cells in non-severe SARS-CoV-2 infection. TCRdb independently ran MiXCR on the 5' RACE reads; one entry per CDR3 protein. The sample shows more than 40,000 distinct CDR3 sequences, 4% to 4.5% of them seen only once. Sequencing was done on a sample of whole blood. These receptors came from an adult who was a healthcare worker with PCR-confirmed SARS-CoV-2 infection or an uninfected control (not recorded which). The conserved cysteine and the conserved F or W are not part of the CDR3 here.

v_call cdr3_aa
TRBV29-1 SVAGGYSNQPQH
TRBV20-1 SASVGGNQPQH
TRBV2 ASTAGRTNTEAF
TRBV7-9 ASSFRTALTYNEQF
TRBV6-6 ASSYSELYNSPLH
TRBV7-9 ASSLVTGTNEQF
TRBV7-8 ASSLTGSGNTIY
TRBV30 AWSDRVPYNEQF
TRBV7-6 ASSKVAGTTTQSAQH
TRBV5-6 ASSGWRGPATNEKLF